These T cell receptor beta chains were read from a single sample in a study of T cell responses to AZD1222 COVID-19 vaccine. TCRdb's table, derived via immunoSEQ multiplex PCR, lists solely in-frame clones and lacks some. The data show over 100,000 clones, with roughly 90% seen just once and more than 7.5% held by the top ten. This specimen consisted of peripheral blood, obtained on day 0 of AZD1222 vaccination. These receptors all come from an adult in good health. Both conserved end residues are part of each CDR3. Fields, in order: clone size, D gene, V gene, J gene, CDR3 protein, CDR3 DNA. A D gene is named only where the DNA matches it firmly. Size tells how often a clone was seen (once, few, many) or the class of an expanded clone, and some rows leave it out.

-	TRBD1	TRBV9	TRBJ1-2	CASSVGKTGLRYGYTF	TGTGCCAGCAGCGTAGGAAAGACAGGGTTACGGTATGGCTACACCTTC
-	-	TRBV14	TRBJ1-1	CASSLLGHSDTEAFF	TGTGCCAGCAGCCTTCTAGGACACTCAGACACTGAAGCTTTCTTT
once	TRBD2	TRBV30	TRBJ2-1	CAWSVGLADMFNEQFF	TGTGCCTGGAGTGTGGGACTAGCGGACATGTTCAATGAGCAGTTCTTC
-	-	TRBV3-1/TRBV3-2	TRBJ1-6	CASSQEGAGAIYNSPLHF	TGTGCCAGCAGCCAAGAGGGGGCAGGGGCCATCTATAATTCACCCCTCCACTTT
-	-	TRBV6-5	TRBJ1-4	CASGFWFGNEKLFF	TGTGCCTCCGGGTTTTGGTTCGGGAATGAAAAACTGTTTTTT
few	-	TRBV7-9	TRBJ2-7	CASSLELISYEQYF	TGTGCCAGCAGCTTAGAACTGATCTCCTACGAGCAGTACTTC
-	TRBD2	TRBV15	TRBJ2-7	CATSREGLSGESGYEQYF	TGTGCCACCAGCAGAGAAGGGTTGAGCGGGGAGTCTGGTTACGAGCAGTACTTC
-	TRBD1	TRBV10-2	TRBJ2-1	CASNRDRYNNEQFF	TGCGCCAGCAACCGGGACAGGTATAACAATGAGCAGTTCTTC
-	TRBD1	TRBV25-1	TRBJ1-4	CASSEWTGGDEKLFF	TGTGCCAGCAGTGAATGGACAGGGGGCGATGAAAAACTGTTTTTT
once	-	TRBV6-5	TRBJ1-2	CASLASGANYGYTF	TGTGCCTCCCTAGCCTCAGGGGCTAACTATGGCTACACCTTC
-	-	TRBV14	TRBJ1-3	CASSQQLHSGNTIYF	TGTGCCAGCAGCCAGCAGCTACACTCTGGAAACACCATATATTTT
-	TRBD1	TRBV10-3	TRBJ1-2	CAINRGTGVDYGYTF	TGTGCCATCAACCGGGGGACAGGGGTGGACTATGGCTACACCTTC
-	TRBD2	TRBV12-5	TRBJ2-2	CASGLGLAGRDGELFF	TGTGCTAGTGGTTTGGGCCTAGCGGGACGGGACGGGGAGCTGTTTTTT
-	-	TRBV6-5	TRBJ1-1	CASYGAMFEAFF	TGTGCCAGCTACGGGGCGATGTTTGAAGCTTTCTTT
few	-	TRBV7-9	TRBJ1-1	CASSNGKRTEAFF	TGTGCCAGCAGCAACGGAAAGAGGACTGAAGCTTTCTTT
once	TRBD2	TRBV6-6	TRBJ2-1	CASSFSGRGQNEQFF	TGTGCCAGCAGTTTTAGCGGGAGAGGACAGAATGAGCAGTTCTTC
-	-	TRBV29-1	TRBJ2-7	CSVQSRWSSYEQYF	TGCAGCGTTCAGTCCCGATGGAGCTCCTACGAGCAGTACTTC
-	-	TRBV15	TRBJ2-5	CATSRDRGLETQYF	TGTGCCACCAGCAGAGATCGGGGGTTGGAGACCCAGTACTTC
-	TRBD1	TRBV27	TRBJ2-1	CASIKDRGYYNEQFF	TGTGCCAGCATCAAGGACAGGGGGTACTACAATGAGCAGTTCTTC
-	-	TRBV24-1	TRBJ1-2	CATSDSGTNYGYTF	TGTGCCACCAGTGACTCAGGTACTAACTATGGCTACACCTTC
-	-	TRBV15	TRBJ2-7	CATSRGPPGSYEQYF	TGTGCCACCAGCAGAGGTCCCCCCGGGTCCTACGAGCAGTACTTC
-	TRBD1	TRBV10-1	TRBJ2-7	CATFSGTGVYEQYF	TGCGCCACATTCTCCGGGACAGGGGTTTACGAGCAGTACTTC
many	TRBD2	TRBV6-4	TRBJ2-3	CASRTTSGATDTQYF	TGTGCCAGCAGAACGACTAGCGGGGCCACAGATACGCAGTATTTT
-	-	TRBV15	TRBJ1-6	CATSRDLSRDGNSPLHF	TGTGCCACCAGCAGGGATCTTAGCCGGGACGGTAATTCACCCCTCCACTTT
-	-	TRBV11-3	TRBJ2-1	CASSLELGGGPNEQFF	TGTGCCAGCAGCTTAGAATTGGGGGGGGGCCCTAATGAGCAGTTCTTC
-	-	TRBV5-4	TRBJ2-7	CASRYDRSNYEQYF	TGTGCCAGCAGATACGACAGGAGCAACTACGAGCAGTACTTC
-	TRBD1	TRBV5-5	TRBJ1-2	CASSPFGQGANYGYTF	TGTGCCAGCAGCCCCTTCGGACAGGGGGCTAACTATGGCTACACCTTC
-	-	TRBV28	TRBJ2-2	CASSLRTFNTGELFF	TGTGCCAGCAGTTTGAGGACATTTAACACCGGGGAGCTGTTTTTT
-	-	TRBV28	TRBJ1-2	CASSLWGRNYGYTF	TGTGCCAGCAGTTTATGGGGGAGAAACTATGGCTACACCTTC
medium-sized	TRBD2	TRBV24-1	TRBJ2-3	CATSDLPLAGGSTDTQYF	TGTGCCACCAGTGATCTCCCCCTAGCGGGAGGCTCTACAGATACGCAGTATTTT
-	-	TRBV25-1	TRBJ2-5	CASSDQGLSREAQYF	TGTGCCAGCAGTGATCAGGGCTTGTCCAGGGAGGCCCAGTACTTC
few	-	TRBV30	TRBJ1-1	CAWSLPQRTKNTEAFF	TGTGCCTGGAGCCTTCCCCAAAGGACAAAGAACACTGAAGCTTTCTTT
-	-	TRBV7-2	TRBJ2-7	CASSSRRAYEQYF	TGTGCCAGCAGCTCACGAAGGGCCTACGAGCAGTACTTC
-	TRBD1	TRBV6-5	TRBJ1-2	CATRPGQDYGYTF	TGTGCCACGAGGCCGGGACAGGACTATGGCTACACCTTC
once	TRBD1	TRBV3-1/TRBV3-2	TRBJ2-7	CASSPKDRVSYEQYF	TGTGCCAGCAGCCCCAAGGACAGGGTCTCCTACGAGCAGTACTTC
-	-	TRBV7-2	TRBJ2-1	CASSSPPGHEQFF	TGTGCCAGCAGCTCCCCCCCGGGCCATGAGCAGTTCTTC
-	-	TRBV9	TRBJ2-5	CASSVVSEHF	TGTGCCAGCAGCGTAGTGTCTGAACACTTC
-	-	TRBV29-1	TRBJ1-2	CSVGEQTSYGYTF	TGCAGCGTTGGGGAGCAGACCTCCTATGGCTACACCTTC
-	-	TRBV4-1	TRBJ1-5	CASSPTRDQPQHF	TGCGCCAGCAGCCCCACGCGTGATCAGCCCCAGCATTTT